These 25 T cell receptor beta chains came from one sample sequenced in a study of CD8 T cells in Susac syndrome. An amount of RNA that ranged from about 0.45 to 1 ug was reverse transcribed with random hexamers. TCRdb recomputed calls from the immunoSEQ multiplex PCR reads with MiXCR, one row per CDR3 protein. The sample lists about 180,000 distinct CDR3 sequences, 90% to 95% seen once, with approximately 0.11% in the top ten. The sequencing sample was made of CD4+ T cells from PBMCs. Receptors were obtained from a human donor with Susac syndrome.

The rearrangement links TRBV5-6 to TRBJ2-2; no definite D call. This CDR3 has 13 residues. Germline V lookup: CDR1 SGHDT, CDR2 YYEEEE. Trimming removed 0 bases at V and 7 bases at J, with 7 bases between. The CDR3 loop is CASSLELFGELFF. In DNA, the CDR3 is TGTGCCAGCAGCTTGGAGTTGTTCGGGGAGCTGTTTTTT.

The chain couples TRBV20-1 to TRBJ1-2; no firm D call. V was clipped by 5 bases and J by 5 bases, with 15 bases between them. The CDR3 is 13 residues long. Germline CDR1 DFQATT, CDR2 SNEGSKA (reference sequence). Written as DNA, the CDR3 is TGCAGTGCTCGCCCGTTCGAAGGGTATGGCTACACCTTC. Its protein product is CSARPFEGYGYTF.

The gene calls are TRBV29-1 and TRBJ2-5; D is perhaps TRBD2 (6 bases). This CDR3 has 15 amino acids. The V and J ends lost 7 bases and 5 bases respectively, with 23 bases between them. Germline assignment: CDR1 SQVTM and CDR2 ANQGSEA. CDR3 sequence (DNA): TGCAGCGCTCCCTGGGGCGGGACCGCGAGGGAGACCCAGTACTTC. It encodes CSAPWGGTARETQYF.

The V and J genes are TRBV29-1 and TRBJ1-3; 7 bases are shared with TRBD1. The CDR3 is 14 residues long. V shed 6 bases, J shed 0 bases, and the junction held 5 bases outside the gene matches. Germline values: CDR1 SQVTM, CDR2 ANQGSEA. The CDR3 spells CSVKDRSSGNTIYF. CDR3 nucleotide sequence: TGCAGCGTGAAGGACAGGAGCTCTGGAAACACCATATATTTT.

The V call is TRBV4-1, the J call TRBJ1-4; 7 bases fit TRBD1. The CDR3 extends over 15 amino acids. Germline loops: CDR1 MGHRA, CDR2 YSYEKL. V trimming: 2 bases; J trimming: 6 bases; junction bases outside the gene matches: 6. CDR3 region: CASSQPTGRDEKLFF. The CDR3 nucleotides are TGCGCCAGCAGCCAACCGACAGGGCGGGATGAAAAACTGTTTTTT.

The chain carries TRBV25-1 and TRBJ1-2; D perhaps matches TRBD1 (5 bases). The germline CDR1 and CDR2 sequences are MGHDK and SYGVNS. The CDR3 spans 15 residues. Trimming took off 4 bases at V and 7 bases at J, with 19 bases between the two ends. The DNA of the CDR3 is TGTGCCAGCAGTGGAAGGGGCCGGATAACAGGTGGCTACACCTTC. Its translation: CASSGRGRITGGYTF.

The gene calls are TRBV28 and TRBJ1-5; a weak D match, TRBD1 (5 bases). The length of the CDR3 is 12 residues. Germline V gives CDR1 MDHEN, CDR2 SYDVKM. With 6 bases removed from V and 5 bases from J, the gap between germline ends came to 8 bases. The CDR3 DNA is TGTGCCAGCAGACTGGGGGATCAGCCCCAGCATTTT. Residues: CASRLGDQPQHF.

This clonotype has only one observation. This rearrangement joins TRBV2 to TRBJ1-1; 9 bases line up with TRBD1. The CDR3 totals 14 residues. The germline gives CDR1 SNHLY, CDR2 FYNNEI. Unmatched junction bases numbered 5, after V lost 6 bases and J lost 3 bases. The CDR3 nucleotides read TGTGCCAGCAGCGCGAACAGGGGGCACACTGAAGCTTTCTTT. Its translation: CASSANRGHTEAFF.

The V and J genes are TRBV5-1 and TRBJ1-2; D might be TRBD1 (5 bases). The CDR3 length is 14 residues. Between the trimmed V and J ends, which lost 4 bases and 3 bases, there was a span of 13 bases. From germline, CDR1 is SGHRS and CDR2 YFSETQ. CDR3 DNA: TGCGCCAGCAGCGGTAGGGGAGCTGACTATGGCTACACCTTC. It specifies CASSGRGADYGYTF.

The chain uses TRBV20-1 and TRBJ2-7, with TRBD1 matching over 9 bases. Per the germline V gene, CDR1 is DFQATT and CDR2 is SNEGSKA (reference sequence). Trimming cost V 1 base and J 5 bases; bases outside gene matches: 6. This CDR3 contains 14 residues. CDR3 nucleotides: TGCAGTGCTAGAGCTCCGGGACAGGGTGACGAGCAGTACTTC. It yields the protein CSARAPGQGDEQYF.

This chain connects TRBV11-2 to TRBJ1-2, with a possible D match to TRBD1 (5 bases). The V end was cut by 0 bases, the J end by 7 bases, with 12 bases between. This CDR3 region has 14 residues. Germline loops: CDR1 SGHAT, CDR2 FQNNGV. CDR3 DNA: TGTGCCAGCAGCTTAGATCTGGGGGAGCTTGGCTACACCTTC. It translates to CASSLDLGELGYTF.

The genes are TRBV30 and TRBJ1-2; perhaps TRBD1 as D (5 bases). V was clipped by 4 bases and J by 7 bases, with 16 bases between them. Germline V gene lookup returns CDR1 GTSNPN and CDR2 SVGIG (reference sequence). The CDR3 sequence is 13 residues long. The CDR3 reads CAWTNGGNSGYTF. Written as DNA, the CDR3 is TGTGCCTGGACTAACGGGGGGAATAGTGGCTACACCTTC.

The rearrangement uses TRBV4-2 and TRBJ1-3, with 9 nucleotides matching TRBD1. Per germline, CDR1 LGHNA and CDR2 YNFKEQ. Unmatched junction bases numbered 7, after V lost 2 bases and J lost 2 bases. The CDR3 runs to 17 residues. The CDR3 DNA sequence: TGTGCCAGCAGCCAAAGGGGACAGGGCGTTACTGGAAACACCATATATTTT. Its protein is CASSQRGQGVTGNTIYF.

This chain links TRBV12-3 or TRBV12-4 with TRBJ2-5, with D maybe TRBD1 (6 bases). This CDR3 has 14 residues. The V end was cut by 3 bases, the J end by 9 bases, with 17 bases between. CDR3 DNA: TGTGCCAGCAGTTTGGGTGGGGGCCCTACGTCCCAGTACTTC. Residues: CASSLGGGPTSQYF.

The J gene is TRBJ2-1, the V gene TRBV3-1; D remains ambiguous. CDR3 length equals 16 residues. Between the trimmed V and J ends, which lost 0 bases and 4 bases, there was a span of 13 bases. Germline lookup yields CDR1 LGHDT and CDR2 YNNKEL (reference sequence). This chain's CDR3 is CASSQDVAVRYNEQFF. The CDR3 nucleotides are TGTGCCAGCAGCCAAGATGTGGCCGTACGGTACAATGAGCAGTTCTTC.

This chain links TRBV12-3 or TRBV12-4 with TRBJ1-2; D is unclear. The CDR3 has 14 residues. V lost 2 bases and J 1 base, leaving 8 bases between the germline ends. CDR3 bases: TGTGCCAGCAGTTTACTGGCAGTTAACTATGGCTACACCTTC. Translated, it gives CASSLLAVNYGYTF.

This chain links TRBV5-1 with TRBJ2-7; 9 bases line up with TRBD1. This CDR3 spans 16 amino acids. Trimming took 4 bases from V and 1 from J; bases not matched to a gene: 9. Germline CDR1 reads SGHRS; CDR2 reads YFSETQ. The CDR3 sequence is CASSPTIGQGSYEQYF. The CDR3 region has the DNA TGCGCCAGCAGCCCTACTATCGGACAGGGGTCCTACGAGCAGTACTTC.

The chain joins TRBV20-1 to TRBJ2-5; 7 bases fit TRBD2. J gave up 5 bases and V 3 bases, and 6 bases lay outside the gene matches. The CDR3 runs to 13 residues. Germline values: CDR1 DFQATT, CDR2 SNEGSKA (reference sequence). The CDR3 DNA reads TGCAGTGCTAGCCCCCGGGGAGGGGAGACCCAGTACTTC. Its translation is CSASPRGGETQYF.

This chain links TRBV2 with TRBJ2-7, with 8 bases matching TRBD1. V lost 3 bases to trimming and J lost 3 bases; unmatched junction nucleotides: 4. The CDR3 spans 14 residues. Germline loops: CDR1 SNHLY, CDR2 FYNNEI. The CDR3: CASSDPGQGYEQYF. The CDR3 nucleotides read TGTGCCAGCAGTGATCCCGGACAGGGCTACGAGCAGTACTTC. Full variable domain (remainder filled in from reference TRBV2 and TRBJ2-7): EPEVTQTPSHQVTQMGQEVILRCVPISNHLYFYWYRQILGQKVEFLVSFYNNEISEKSEIFDDQFSVERPDGSNFTLKIRSTKLEDSAMYFCASSDPGQGYEQYFGPGTRLTVT.

This rearrangement joins TRBV5-4 to TRBJ2-3; D gene ambiguous. Trimming shortened V by 4 bases and J by 4 bases, and 13 bases separated the two germline ends. The CDR3 totals 14 residues. Germline V gene sequence: CDR1 SGHNT, CDR2 YYREEE (reference sequence). CDR3 in amino acids: CASSPSVAPDTQYF. CDR3 DNA sequence: TGTGCCAGCAGCCCGAGTGTAGCACCAGATACGCAGTATTTT.

V is TRBV7-9 and J is TRBJ2-4, with D tentatively TRBD1 (6 bases). The germline gives CDR1 SEHNR, CDR2 FQNEAQ (reference sequence). The CDR3 covers 18 residues. Trimming removed 5 bases at V and 0 bases at J, with 20 bases between. CDR3 DNA: TGTGCCAGCAGCCTCCCCCACAGGGCAGATATAGCCAAAAACATTCAGTACTTC. Translated: CASSLPHRADIAKNIQYF.

The genes are TRBV20-1 and TRBJ2-3, with 9 bases that match TRBD1. V lost 0 bases, J lost 3 bases, and 4 bases stayed unmatched. The CDR3 totals 15 residues. Germline lookup yields CDR1 DFQATT and CDR2 SNEGSKA (reference sequence). CDR3 sequence reads: CSARDPGQGTDTQYF. The CDR3, as DNA: TGCAGTGCTAGAGACCCGGGACAGGGAACAGATACGCAGTATTTT.

The V and J genes are TRBV5-1 and TRBJ2-2; D is ambiguous. The V end lost 0 bases, the J end lost 2 bases, and 8 bases lay between the germline ends. The CDR3 runs 15 residues. Germline assignment: CDR1 SGHRS and CDR2 YFSETQ. The DNA of the CDR3 is TGCGCCAGCAGCTTGGCCCGGCAAAACACCGGGGAGCTGTTTTTT. Its translation is CASSLARQNTGELFF.

Written as DNA, the CDR3 is TGTGCCAGCAGCCCGGGACTGTCCACAGATACGCAGTATTTT. Protein sequence: CASSPGLSTDTQYF. V is TRBV5-4 and J is TRBJ2-3, with a weak D call TRBD2 (6 bases). The CDR3 loop spans 14 amino acids. Germline V gene sequence: CDR1 SGHNT, CDR2 YYREEE (reference sequence). V lost 4 bases and J 2 bases, leaving 11 bases between the germline ends. Combining the CDR3 with reference TRBV5-4 and TRBJ2-3 gives the whole variable domain ETGVTQSPTHLIKTRGQQVTLRCSSQSGHNTVSWYQQALGQGPQFIFQYYREEENGRGNFPPRFSGLQFPNYSSELNVNALELDDSALYLCASSPGLSTDTQYFGPGTRLTVL.

In this sample, this clonotype turned up once. The gene calls are TRBV3-1 and TRBJ2-1; no definite D call. This CDR3 contains 15 residues. The germline V and J ends were trimmed by 0 bases and 0 bases, with 6 bases remaining between them. CDR1 is LGHDT and CDR2 is YNNKEL in the germline V gene (reference sequence). CDR3 residues: CASSQDRISYNEQFF. CDR3 bases: TGTGCCAGCAGCCAAGATCGGATCTCCTACAATGAGCAGTTCTTC.